This TCR beta chain emerged from a study of shared clonotypes between healthy human individuals. Findings and limits, study-wide: Clonotypes not shared had lower generation probabilities than those common to all four donors.

TCRdb's table, derived via immunoSEQ multiplex PCR, lists solely in-frame clones and lacks some. Here the sample spans about 710,000 clones, roughly 72% being singletons. The CDR3 runs 17 residues. The germline V gene has CDR1 MNHEY and CDR2 SMNVEV (reference sequence). Between the trimmed V and J ends, which lost 1 base and 0 bases, there was a span of 12 bases. Points on this clone: The antigen is not known.

V is TRBV27 and J is TRBJ2-2; no clear D. Sample: memory CD4+ T cells sorted from blood. Stated subset: CD45RA-negative fraction. This TCR derives from a woman in her thirties in good health. The CDR3, as DNA: TGTGCCAGCAGTTTATTTCCCCGGCCCGCGAACACCGGGGAGCTGTTTTTT. It yields the protein CASSLFPRPANTGELFF.